Included here is one T cell receptor (beta chain) sequence, with context. Its antigen has not been determined. No base quality values were provided; no much bigger clone lies one nucleotide off. This sample is drawn from a study of response to subunit inactivated influenza vaccine (dated by TCRdb to 2017 to 2018). In the study overall: The study used deep quantitative T cell receptor repertoire profiling to track responses to a trivalent subunit inactivated influenza vaccine.

Libraries were constructed by RT-PCR. The sequencer was an Illumina HiSeq 2500. TCRdb reprocessed the public reads (quality trimming at Q25 with fastp, clone calling with MiXCR) and kept in-frame beta chains. Identical CDR3 proteins give one entry, which carries the most common genes and DNA. This sample is represented by about 800,000 distinct CDR3 sequences; about 20% of them were singletons. The ten largest clonotypes hold roughly 10% of the sample. Paper-wide results and their limitations: The authors proposed that each seasonal influenza vaccination may bring in only a limited number of new T cells.

The TCR originated in a man in his fifties or sixties who received an inactivated influenza vaccine. Donor details come from another sample of the same person, matched by shared clones. The sample consisted of PBMCs from blood, taken approximately 5 days after vaccination.

CDR3 protein: CASSLALANTGELFF. The nucleotide sequence is TGTGCCAGCAGTTTAGCCTTGGCCAACACCGGGGAGCTGTTTTTT. The chain uses TRBV12-3 or TRBV12-4 and TRBJ2-2; the D gene cannot be named for sure. The junction shows trimming of 0 bases on V and 2 bases on J, plus 7 bases between the germline ends. The CDR3 runs 15 amino acids, cysteine and phenylalanine included. The kept DNA is CDR3 alone, 45 bases in frame from the first base.